This T cell receptor (beta chain) comes out of a study of CD8 T cells in Susac syndrome. Reverse transcription of about 0.5 to 1 ug RNA was carried out with random hexamers. TCRdb reanalysed the immunoSEQ multiplex PCR reads using MiXCR and keeps one entry per CDR3 protein. The data show around 270,000 distinct CDR3 sequences, 75% to 90% seen once. Germline V gene lookup returns CDR1 SQVTM and CDR2 ANQGSEA. V lost 1 base and J 4 bases, leaving 20 bases between the germline ends. The CDR3 sequence is 17 residues long. The V and J genes are TRBV29-1 and TRBJ2-1; TRBD1 or TRBD2 may be the D gene (6 bases each). The receptor was derived from a human donor with multiple sclerosis. The specimen was CD8+ T cells from PBMCs. CDR3: CSVEGRGRGAWYNEQFF. CDR3 nucleotide sequence: TGCAGCGTTGAAGGGAGGGGCAGGGGAGCCTGGTACAATGAGCAGTTCTTC.